The present T cell receptor (beta chain) was sequenced within a study of T cell responses to AZD1222 COVID-19 vaccine. Data came from immunoSEQ multiplex PCR; TCRdb stores just in-frame clones and leaves some out. The table shows about 120,000 clones, with roughly 87% occurring only once. CDR3 length: 14 amino acids. Trimming stripped 1 base from V and 5 bases from J, with 8 bases between. The V gene's germline CDR1 is LGHNA and CDR2 YSLEER. This clone was observed a single time. Its specificity is unknown. Study-level results: Without day 14 samples, only post-peak T cell repertoires were studied. Spike-specific TCR depth and breadth grew after two AZD1222 doses.

The TCR originated in an adult in good health. V usage is TRBV4-3 and J usage is TRBJ1-4; D unresolved. The sample was peripheral blood, taken on day 0 of AZD1222 vaccination. The CDR3 here is CASSQAGRNEKLFF. Written as DNA, the CDR3 is TGCGCCAGCAGCCAAGCGGGCAGGAATGAAAAACTGTTTTTT.